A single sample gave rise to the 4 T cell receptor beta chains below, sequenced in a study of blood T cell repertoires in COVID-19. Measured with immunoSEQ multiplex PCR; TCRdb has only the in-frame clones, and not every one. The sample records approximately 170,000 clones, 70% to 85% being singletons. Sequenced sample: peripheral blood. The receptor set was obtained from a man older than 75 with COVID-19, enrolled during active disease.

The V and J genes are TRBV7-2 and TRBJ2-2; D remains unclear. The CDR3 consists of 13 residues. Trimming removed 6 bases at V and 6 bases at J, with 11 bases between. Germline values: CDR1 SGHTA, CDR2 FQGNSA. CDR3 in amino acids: CASSPTSPGELFF. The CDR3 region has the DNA TGTGCCAGCAGTCCTACTTCTCCCGGGGAGCTGTTTTTT.

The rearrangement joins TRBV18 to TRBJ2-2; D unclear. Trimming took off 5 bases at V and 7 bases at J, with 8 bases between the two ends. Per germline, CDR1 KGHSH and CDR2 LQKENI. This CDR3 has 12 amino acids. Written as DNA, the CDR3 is TGTGCCAGCTCATTGGCAGGCGGGGAGCTGTTTTTT. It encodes CASSLAGGELFF.

CDR3 nucleotides: TGTGCCAGCAGCTTAGGGACAGGGGCCTATAGCAATCAGCCCCAGCATTTT. Amino acid sequence: CASSLGTGAYSNQPQHF. The V gene is TRBV5-8, the J gene TRBJ1-5; 10 bases are a match to TRBD1. The ends lost 2 bases at V and 0 bases at J; junction bases unmatched: 5. The CDR3 sequence is 17 residues long. Germline-derived CDR1 and CDR2 are SGHTS and YDEGEE.

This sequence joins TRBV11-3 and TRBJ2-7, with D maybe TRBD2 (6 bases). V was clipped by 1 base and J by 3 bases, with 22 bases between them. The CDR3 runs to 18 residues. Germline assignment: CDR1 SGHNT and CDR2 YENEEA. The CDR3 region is CASSLGTAGGDQSYEQYF. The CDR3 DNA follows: TGTGCCAGCAGCTTAGGGACCGCCGGGGGAGACCAGAGCTACGAGCAGTACTTC.